Listed here is a single T cell receptor beta chain. The clone's antigen remains unknown. Because the CDR3's place on the DNA is in doubt, the DNA is left out and the CDR3 is given as listed by TCRdb. The data originate from a study of Ad26.COV2.S vaccination and SARS-CoV-2 variants (dated by TCRdb to the early 2020s). Regarding the complete study: Donors in the vaccine arm were drawn from COV1001, a phase I-IIa trial of Ad26.COV2.S in healthy adults that was multicentre, randomized, double-blind and placebo-controlled. Ad26.COV2.S was administered intramuscularly at a dose of 5x10^10 or 1x10^11 viral particles, either as one shot or as two shots given 56 days apart. The TCR-sequenced set comprised approximately 32 samples: approximately 19 Ad26.COV2.S vaccine recipients, 5 placebo recipients and 8 SARS-CoV-2 convalescent individuals. TCRbeta repertoire sequencing was used to assess the specificity and breadth of SARS-CoV-2-reactive T cell receptors after Ad26.COV2.S vaccination. Participants in the trial were split at random into five groups of five each, receiving low-dose or high-dose Ad26.COV2.S once or twice, or else placebo on both occasions. Throughout the experiments and outcome assessment, investigators stayed blinded to trial group allocation.

The research as a whole found: After vaccination, substantial breadth of spike-specific CD8+ and CD4+ T cell responses was reported. The study lacked the statistical power to compare responses across vaccine doses or regimens. Vaccine and placebo recipients had comparable non-spike TCR breadth, which fits with the vaccine containing only spike. Compared with placebo recipients, Ad26.COV2.S recipients showed higher spike-specific TCR breadth (P = 0.0014). The authors noted that total T cell responses may have been underestimated by the TCR breadth and depth analyses.

The treatment or condition label for this specimen denotes: approximately 18 received Ad26.COV2.S at low or high dose, single or two shots; roughly 5 received placebo; per-sample allocation not given. Repertoires of vaccine and placebo recipients were sequenced from samples taken on day 63 after the first injection. In Cohort 1b, about two dozen adults aged 18-55 years were enrolled at a single site in Boston, USA, between 29 July and 7 August 2020. As a vaccine, Ad26.COV2.S was a replication-incompetent adenovirus type 26 vector that expressed a prefusion-stabilized SARS-CoV-2 spike protein derived from the original Wuhan strain. Measured from the cysteine to the phenylalanine, the CDR3 is 18 residues long. The immunoSEQ Assay was the method used to sequence TCRbeta CDR3 regions. After extraction, genomic DNA underwent amplification by bias-controlled multiplex PCR, followed by high-throughput sequencing. From the authors' description of their analysis: Collapsing and filtering of sequences were performed to quantify the absolute abundance of each unique TCRbeta CDR3 region. T cell fraction was estimated by normalizing TCRbeta template counts to usable DNA, which was measured by amplifying reference genes present in all nucleated cells. Repertoire TCRs were annotated as SARS-CoV-2-specific by exact matching of V gene, CDR3 amino acid sequence and J gene to a known reactive TCR set. The reference SARS-CoV-2 TCR set came from MIRA and was filtered for enrichment in COVID-19-positive ImmuneCODE repertoires, removing public or cross-reactive TCRs. Based on the MIRA antigens, annotated TCRs were further analysed at the level of specific ORF or position within ORF. Breadth was defined as annotated unique rearrangements over total unique productive rearrangements; depth was the summed frequency of those rearrangements. Two-sided Wilcoxon rank-sum tests were applied when comparing TCR breadth between groups. TCRdb took over this immuneACCESS table, retaining in-frame rearrangements with V and J assigned. Such tables are incomplete; in checked studies, under half of the missing clones stem from an unresolved V gene, and the remainder is unexplained. V, J and clone size derive from that table, while D and trimming were established from the DNA sequence. The sample table records about 350,000 clones; less than 90% of these occur just once. The ten largest clones add up to roughly 10% of the sample.

This receptor was identified in a person between 18 and 60 years old who received the Ad26.COV2.S COVID-19 vaccine or a placebo. The rearrangement combines TRBV12-2 with TRBJ2-1. TRBV12-2 is assigned pseudogene status. Sequenced here: peripheral blood, sampled in a trial of Ad26.COV2.S vaccine versus placebo. The CDR3 protein sequence reads: CASRFSKREWGSGNEQFF.